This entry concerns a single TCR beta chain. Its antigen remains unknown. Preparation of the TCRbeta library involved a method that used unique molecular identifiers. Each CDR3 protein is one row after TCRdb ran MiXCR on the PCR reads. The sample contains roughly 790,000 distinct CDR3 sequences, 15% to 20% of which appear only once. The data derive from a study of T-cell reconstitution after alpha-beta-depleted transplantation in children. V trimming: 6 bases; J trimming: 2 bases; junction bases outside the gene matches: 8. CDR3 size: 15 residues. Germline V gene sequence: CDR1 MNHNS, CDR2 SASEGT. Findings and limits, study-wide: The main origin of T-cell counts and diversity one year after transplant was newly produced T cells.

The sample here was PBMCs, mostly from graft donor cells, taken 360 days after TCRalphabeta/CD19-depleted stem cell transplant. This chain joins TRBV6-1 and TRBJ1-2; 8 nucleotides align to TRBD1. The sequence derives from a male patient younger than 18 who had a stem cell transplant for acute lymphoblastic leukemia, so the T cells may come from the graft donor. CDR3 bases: TGTGCCAGCAGCCGACAGGGGCAGTCGAACTATGGCTACACCTTC. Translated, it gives CASSRQGQSNYGYTF.